This is a list of T cell receptor beta chains from one sample in a study of blood T cell repertoires in COVID-19. Only in-frame clones appear in the TCRdb table, and some are missing; sequencing was by immunoSEQ multiplex PCR. The sample gives roughly 150,000 clones, around 91% of which show up once; 13% is in the top ten. The sample consisted of peripheral blood. These TCRs come from a man between 18 and 29 years old with COVID-19, enrolled during active disease. The CDR3 runs from the conserved cysteine through the conserved F or W.

TRBV10-3,13,TRBJ2-1,CANSWTGLGEQFF
TRBV6-4,16,TRBJ2-7,CASELANGGSFNEQYF
TRBV5-8,19,TRBJ2-2,CASSPLGLAGVRNTGELFF
TRBV5-6,15,TRBJ1-3,CASSRQGISGNTIYF
TRBV7-8,17,TRBJ2-1,CASSLARLAGAINEQFF
TRBV2,14,TRBJ1-1,CASIQGFMNTEAFF
TRBV19,13,TRBJ2-1,CASRRAGDDEQFF
TRBV21-1,13,TRBJ2-1,CAISLVSYNEQFF
TRBV28,17,TRBJ2-1,CASSLSVGLAGYNEQFF
TRBV24-1,13,TRBJ1-1,CATSSGGGTEAFF
TRBV7-2,16,TRBJ2-7,CASSFSAGGLTYEQYF
TRBV27,15,TRBJ2-1,CASSPGTGGIGEQFF
TRBV28,12,TRBJ1-6,CASSFPLRPLHF
TRBV6-1,14,TRBJ1-6,CASSRAGGNSPLHF
TRBV24-1,16,TRBJ2-6,CATSDRGNSGANVLTF
TRBV30,14,TRBJ2-5,CAWSLAGVGETQYF
TRBV9,16,TRBJ2-3,CASSVASGSYVDTQYF
TRBV5-1,15,TRBJ2-5,CASSLTRGGEETQYF
TRBV7-8,17,TRBJ2-5,CASRLDRGLRLWETQYF
TRBV27,12,TRBJ2-4,CAAGLAKNIQYF
TRBV12-1,17,TRBJ1-2,CASSFPLAGGFNYGYTF
TRBV9,15,TRBJ2-3,CASSVVAAYTDTQYF
TRBV27,13,TRBJ1-2,CASSWDRGGGYTF
TRBV23-1,16,TRBJ2-7,CASSQGWASGRYEQYF
TRBV11-2,17,TRBJ2-7,CASSQIGRAARFYEQYF
TRBV19,13,TRBJ1-2,CASSMGGPDGYTF
TRBV19,16,TRBJ2-2,CASRAAGGPNTGELFF
TRBV19,18,TRBJ2-2,CASSGSSGWVSATGELFF
TRBV28,16,TRBJ1-3,CASSLLEGFSGNTIYF
TRBV28,17,TRBJ2-6,CASSLFRRASGANVLTF
TRBV9,15,TRBJ2-1,CASSVHRGPGNEQFF
TRBV30,13,TRBJ1-2,CAWSAVGPYGYTF
TRBV24-1,12,TRBJ1-1,CATSAGASEAFF
TRBV7-9,12,TRBJ2-1,CASSEGGNEQFF
TRBV7-2,18,TRBJ2-5,CASSKWLPGQGTKETQYF
TRBV7-2,17,TRBJ2-1,CASSLLYSAKAENEQFF
TRBV9,14,TRBJ1-4,CASSVGGSGEKLLF
TRBV14,16,TRBJ2-5,CASSQRQGVHQETQYF
TRBV9,15,TRBJ1-2,CASSGPDRGYYGYTF
TRBV27,14,TRBJ1-3,CASSLRGTGNTIYF
TRBV29-1,12,TRBJ2-5,CSVVQAGETQYF
TRBV6-5,15,TRBJ2-7,CASARQVGPSYEQYF
TRBV28,18,TRBJ2-2,CASSATRLAGVGTGELFF
TRBV5-1,14,TRBJ1-2,CASSPQRQGKGYTF
TRBV4-2,17,TRBJ2-3,CASSQRLSGGGTDTQYF
TRBV6-2/TRBV6-3,17,TRBJ2-5,CASSYETSGRAEETQYF
TRBV29-1,14,TRBJ1-3,CSVNLGANGNTIYF
TRBV28,15,TRBJ1-3,CASRARDTSGNTIYF
TRBV2,16,TRBJ2-6,CATGGRSGVGANVLTF
TRBV5-1,17,TRBJ2-1,CASSPRDRDLRGNEQFF
TRBV30,15,TRBJ1-1,CAWSGNLREGAEAFF
TRBV27,13,TRBJ2-5,CASSFWGGETQYF